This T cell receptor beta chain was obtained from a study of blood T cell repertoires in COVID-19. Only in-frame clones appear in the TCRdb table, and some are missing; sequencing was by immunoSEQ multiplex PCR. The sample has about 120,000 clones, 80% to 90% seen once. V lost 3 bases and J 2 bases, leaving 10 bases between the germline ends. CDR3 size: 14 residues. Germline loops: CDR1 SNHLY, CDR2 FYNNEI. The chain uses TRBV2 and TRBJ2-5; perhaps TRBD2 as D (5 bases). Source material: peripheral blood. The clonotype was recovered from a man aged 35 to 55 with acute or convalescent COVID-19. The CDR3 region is CASSDADFQETQYF. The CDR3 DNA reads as TGTGCCAGCAGTGATGCGGACTTTCAAGAGACCCAGTACTTC.